This is a list of T cell receptor beta chains from one sample in a study of blood T cell repertoires in COVID-19. The data were produced by immunoSEQ multiplex PCR, yet TCRdb's version contains in-frame clones alone and is incomplete. The table lists 250,000 to 350,000 clones, roughly nine tenths of them singletons. Sequencing was carried out using peripheral blood. The source of these receptors is a woman in her fifties or sixties who had recovered from COVID-19. CDR3s include the opening cysteine and the closing phenylalanine or tryptophan. A D gene is named only where the DNA matches it firmly. The size of a clone is reported for some rows only, either as once, few or many, or as a class for expanded clones.

. | TRBJ1-6 | . | TRBV5-6 | CASSWTTGSPLHF | TGTGCCAGCAGCTGGACTACAGGCTCACCCCTCCACTTT
once | TRBJ2-2 | TRBD2 | TRBV28 | CASRNPLAGGLTGELFF | TGTGCCAGCAGAAATCCGTTAGCGGGGGGGCTTACCGGGGAGCTGTTTTTT
. | TRBJ2-7 | TRBD2 | TRBV12-3/TRBV12-4 | CASKRGLGGEQYF | TGTGCCAGCAAACGGGGACTAGGTGGGGAGCAGTACTTC
. | TRBJ2-5 | . | TRBV28 | CASSRTVGETQYF | TGTGCCAGCAGCCGGACAGTTGGAGAGACCCAGTACTTC
. | TRBJ2-7 | . | TRBV28 | CASSYRATGQYF | TGTGCCAGCAGTTACAGGGCGACGGGGCAGTACTTC
. | TRBJ2-3 | . | TRBV2 | CASSRMTSTDTQYF | TGTGCCAGCAGTAGAATGACTAGCACAGATACGCAGTATTTT
. | TRBJ1-5 | . | TRBV7-8 | CASSLGTVSNQPQHF | TGTGCCAGCAGCTTAGGGACAGTTAGCAATCAGCCCCAGCATTTT
. | TRBJ2-7 | TRBD1 | TRBV5-6 | CASSATGVPYEQYF | TGTGCCAGCAGCGCGACAGGGGTCCCCTACGAGCAGTACTTC
. | TRBJ2-1 | TRBD2 | TRBV20-1 | CSAPGGLVF | TGCAGTGCACCGGGAGGGCTGGTCTTC
. | TRBJ2-2 | TRBD1 | TRBV5-1 | CASSSRGRNTGELFF | TGCGCCAGCAGCAGCAGGGGGCGAAACACCGGGGAGCTGTTTTTT
. | TRBJ2-7 | TRBD1 | TRBV27 | CASSLQGGNYEQYF | TGTGCCAGCAGTTTACAAGGGGGCAACTACGAGCAGTACTTC
. | TRBJ2-5 | TRBD2 | TRBV15 | CATSRGLAGGETQYF | TGTGCCACCAGCAGAGGGCTAGCGGGCGGGGAGACCCAGTACTTC
. | TRBJ2-7 | TRBD2 | TRBV18 | CASSSSGGVREQYF | TGTGCCAGCTCGTCTAGCGGGGGGGTGAGGGAGCAGTACTTC
. | TRBJ1-2 | TRBD1 | TRBV5-1 | CASSTGQAIEKIF | TGCGCCAGCAGCACGGGACAGGCAATCGAAAAGATCTTC
. | TRBJ1-1 | TRBD1 | TRBV2 | CASSVQGAKNTEAFF | TGTGCCAGCAGTGTACAGGGGGCGAAGAACACTGAAGCTTTCTTT
. | TRBJ2-2 | TRBD2 | TRBV6-5 | CASRSGRRAGELFF | TGTGCCAGCAGAAGCGGGAGAAGAGCCGGGGAGCTGTTTTTT
once | TRBJ2-1 | TRBD2 | TRBV29-1 | CSVLGLASNEQFF | TGCAGCGTCCTCGGACTAGCGAGTAATGAGCAGTTCTTC